One and the same sample provided the 29 T cell receptor beta chains below, sequenced in a study of T cell changes during pregnancy in multiple sclerosis. Clones were sequenced by immunoSEQ multiplex PCR, and TCRdb holds only the in-frame ones, with some missing. The repertoire holds about 70,000 clones, with around 94% as singletons. Sequenced material: peripheral blood, taken in the third trimester of pregnancy. Receptors originate from a female donor with multiple sclerosis, enrolled in a pregnancy study.

The V call is TRBV27, the J call TRBJ2-3; D possibly corresponds to TRBD1 (6 bases). Germline V gene sequence: CDR1 MNHEY, CDR2 SMNVEV (reference sequence). V lost 5 bases and J 2 bases, leaving 17 bases between the germline ends. The CDR3 totals 16 residues. The CDR3 region is CASSDFRGTSTDTQYF. The CDR3 DNA follows: TGTGCCAGCAGTGATTTCAGGGGAACCTCCACAGATACGCAGTATTTT.

The DNA for the CDR3 is TGTGCCAGCAGCCCGTCTAGAGCCTACGAGCAGTACTTC. It encodes CASSPSRAYEQYF. The gene calls are TRBV5-6 and TRBJ2-7, with no clear D. V lost 4 bases and J 2 bases, leaving 10 bases between the germline ends. CDR1 and CDR2 (germline): SGHDT, YYEEEE. CDR3 length equals 13 residues.

This chain links TRBV11-3 with TRBJ2-7; 10 bases align to TRBD1. CDR1 is SGHNT and CDR2 is YENEEA in the germline V gene. The CDR3 spans 16 residues. V trimming: 5 bases; J trimming: 0 bases; junction bases outside the gene matches: 7. The CDR3 sequence: CASSPGTGEPSYEQYF. In DNA, the CDR3 is TGTGCCAGCAGCCCGGGGACAGGGGAGCCCTCCTACGAGCAGTACTTC. The variable domain in full, completed from reference TRBV11-3 and TRBJ2-7, reads EAGVVQSPRYKIIEKKQPVAFWCNPISGHNTLYWYLQNLGQGPELLIRYENEEAVDDSQLPKDRFSAERLKGVDSTLKIQPAELGDSAVYLCASSPGTGEPSYEQYFGPGTRLTVT.

This sequence joins TRBV7-6 and TRBJ1-4; D is possibly TRBD1 (5 bases). This CDR3 comprises 14 residues. Deletions cut 3 bases from V and 7 bases from J, with 12 bases between. Germline CDR1 reads SGHVS; CDR2 reads FNYEAQ. CDR3 nucleotide sequence: TGTGCCAGCAGCTTTAGTCGGGGGGGTGAAAAACTGTTTTTT. It yields the protein CASSFSRGGEKLFF.

The J gene is TRBJ2-7, the V gene TRBV7-8; 7 bases are a match to TRBD1. CDR1 is SGHVS and CDR2 is FQNEAQ in the germline V gene. This CDR3 is 15 amino acids long. Trimming removed 5 bases from V and 5 bases from J; junction bases left unmatched: 12. This CDR3 reads CASSGYRQGKDEQYF. The CDR3 DNA follows: TGTGCCAGCAGCGGCTACCGACAGGGAAAGGACGAGCAGTACTTC.

The V and J genes are TRBV10-3 and TRBJ1-2, with 7 bases matching TRBD1. From germline, CDR1 is ENHRY and CDR2 SYGVKD. The V segment lost 6 bases and the J segment 6 bases; nucleotides outside the gene matches: 16. The CDR3 extends over 16 amino acids. CDR3: CAIRKTGTEDWDGYTF. In DNA, the CDR3 is TGTGCCATCAGAAAGACCGGGACAGAGGACTGGGATGGCTACACCTTC.

The CDR3 region has the DNA TGCGCCAGCAGCTTGAACAGATATGAAAAACTGTTTTTT. Translation gives CASSLNRYEKLFF. The V call is TRBV5-1, the J call TRBJ1-4; D remains ambiguous. V lost 1 base, J lost 6 bases, and 7 bases lay in between. CDR3 size: 13 residues. The V gene's germline CDR1 is SGHRS and CDR2 YFSETQ.

V gene TRBV5-8 combines with J gene TRBJ1-2; D is ambiguous. The CDR3 contains 11 residues. Germline CDR1 reads SGHTS; CDR2 reads YDEGEE. The V and J ends lost 0 bases and 7 bases respectively, with 4 bases between them. The CDR3 protein is CASSLAFGYTF. Here the CDR3 DNA reads TGTGCCAGCAGCTTGGCTTTTGGCTACACCTTC.

The CDR3: CASSLEQGNTIYF. The DNA for the CDR3 is TGTGCCAGCAGCTTAGAACAGGGAAACACCATATATTTT. The chain carries TRBV7-9 and TRBJ1-3, with D unclear. The V gene lost 1 base and the J gene lost 4 bases, with 5 bases spanning the gap. Germline V CDR1 and CDR2: SEHNR, FQNEAQ (reference sequence). The CDR3 spans 13 residues.

V is TRBV28 and J is TRBJ2-5; 9 bases fit TRBD2. Germline assignment: CDR1 MDHEN and CDR2 SYDVKM. Trimming cost V 6 bases and J 4 bases; bases outside gene matches: 15. This CDR3 is built from 17 residues. For the CDR3, the DNA is TGTGCCAGCAGCGAGGGTGGGGCGGGGGGGTTTGGAGAGACCCAGTACTTC. Its protein product is CASSEGGAGGFGETQYF.

CDR3 DNA: TGTGCCAGCAGCGTAGAGGACAACATATTCACAGATACGCAGTATTTT. Its protein product is CASSVEDNIFTDTQYF. The chain has TRBV9 and TRBJ2-3; perhaps TRBD1 as D (5 bases). Trimming took off 0 bases at V and 2 bases at J, with 13 bases between the two ends. CDR3 size: 16 residues. Germline-derived CDR1 and CDR2 are SGDLS and YYNGEE.

CDR3 sequence reads: CASSLALLAGYQETQYF. In DNA form, the CDR3 reads TGTGCCAGCAGCTTAGCGTTGCTAGCGGGCTACCAAGAGACCCAGTACTTC. The gene calls are TRBV7-2 and TRBJ2-5, with 8 bases aligning to TRBD2. This CDR3 has 17 amino acids. Germline V gene sequence: CDR1 SGHTA, CDR2 FQGNSA. V shed 0 bases, J shed 0 bases, and the junction held 6 bases outside the gene matches.

The chain uses TRBV25-1 and TRBJ2-7; 9 bases fit TRBD1. CDR3 size: 13 residues. V gave up 8 bases and J gave up 2 bases; unmatched junction bases: 4. Germline-derived CDR1 and CDR2 are MGHDK and SYGVNS. CDR3 protein: CASGGQGTYEQYF. The CDR3 nucleotides are TGTGCCAGCGGGGGACAGGGAACCTACGAGCAGTACTTC.

The chain employs TRBV10-3 and TRBJ1-2; weak D call: TRBD1 (6 bases). The germline CDR1 and CDR2 sequences are ENHRY and SYGVKD. This CDR3 spans 17 amino acids. V was cut by 0 bases and J by 0 bases, with 14 bases left in between. CDR3 nucleotide sequence: TGTGCCATCAGTGAGTCGGTTGGACAGAAAGCTAACTATGGCTACACCTTC. It codes for CAISESVGQKANYGYTF.

This rearrangement joins TRBV11-3 to TRBJ1-1; D unclear. The CDR3 runs to 13 residues. From germline, CDR1 is SGHNT and CDR2 YENEEA. V was trimmed by 2 bases and J by 3 bases, leaving 7 bases between them. In nucleotides, the CDR3 is TGTGCCAGCAGCTTAAGAGGGTACACTGAAGCTTTCTTT. Translated: CASSLRGYTEAFF. Based on the CDR3 plus reference TRBV11-3 and TRBJ1-1, the full variable domain is EAGVVQSPRYKIIEKKQPVAFWCNPISGHNTLYWYLQNLGQGPELLIRYENEEAVDDSQLPKDRFSAERLKGVDSTLKIQPAELGDSAVYLCASSLRGYTEAFFGQGTRLTVV.

The V and J genes are TRBV10-3 and TRBJ1-3; D is ambiguous. Trimming stripped 5 bases from V and 4 bases from J, with 18 bases between. Germline-derived CDR1 and CDR2 are ENHRY and SYGVKD. CDR3 length: 16 amino acids. The DNA of the CDR3 is TGTGCCATCAGTACCGAAGGAACACTAAAAGGAAACACCATATATTTT. This gives the protein CAISTEGTLKGNTIYF.

V and J are TRBV27 and TRBJ2-7, with TRBD2 identical over 9 bases. Germline lookup yields CDR1 MNHEY and CDR2 SMNVEV (reference sequence). This CDR3 spans 13 amino acids. The V segment lost 6 bases and the J segment 4 bases; nucleotides outside the gene matches: 4. DNA for the CDR3: TGTGCCAGCAGCATAGCGGGGGTTTACGAGCAGTACTTC. This gives the protein CASSIAGVYEQYF.

The rearrangement joins TRBV18 to TRBJ2-7, with 8 bases identical to TRBD2. This CDR3 is 13 amino acids long. Trimming took 3 bases from V and 7 from J; bases not matched to a gene: 5. Germline V gene data show CDR1 as KGHSH and CDR2 as LQKENI. The CDR3, as DNA: TGTGCCAGCTCACCCGGGGGGGCGCGGGAGCAGTACTTC. It codes for CASSPGGAREQYF.

This chain uses TRBV18 with TRBJ1-2, with 7 bases fitting TRBD1. The CDR3 has 14 residues. V was clipped by 5 bases and J by 6 bases; unmatched bases: 9. Germline V CDR1 and CDR2: KGHSH, LQKENI. CDR3 in DNA: TGTGCCAGCTCAGACATGACAGGGTGGGATGGCTACACCTTC. Amino acid sequence: CASSDMTGWDGYTF.

The chain has TRBV27 and TRBJ2-7, with D perhaps matching TRBD1 (6 bases). V lost 8 bases and J 2 bases, leaving 19 bases between the germline ends. Germline-derived CDR1 and CDR2 are MNHEY and SMNVEV (reference sequence). CDR3 length equals 15 residues. Here the CDR3 DNA reads TGTGCCAGCTCCGCCGGGGACACCGAGGCCTACGAGCAGTACTTC. Residues: CASSAGDTEAYEQYF.

This chain links TRBV7-6 with TRBJ2-5; 9 nucleotides agree with TRBD2. Germline V gives CDR1 SGHVS, CDR2 FNYEAQ. V was pared by 2 bases and J by 6 bases, with 16 bases of the junction left unmatched. CDR3 length equals 18 residues. This chain's CDR3 is CASSLLGGGGANRKTQYF. The DNA for the CDR3 is TGTGCCAGCAGCTTACTAGGTGGCGGGGGGGCAAATAGGAAGACCCAGTACTTC.

The chain joins TRBV9 to TRBJ1-5; D remains unclear. CDR3 length equals 14 residues. Germline lookup yields CDR1 SGDLS and CDR2 YYNGEE. The V end was cut by 2 bases, the J end by 5 bases, with 11 bases between. For the CDR3, the DNA is TGTGCCAGCAGCGTCGGAGAATCGGATCAGCCCCAGCATTTT. Protein sequence: CASSVGESDQPQHF.

This chain joins TRBV9 and TRBJ2-2; TRBD1 aligns across 7 bases. CDR1 and CDR2 from the germline V gene are SGDLS and YYNGEE. V was pared by 8 bases and J by 3 bases, with 4 bases of the junction left unmatched. The CDR3 contains 13 residues. CDR3 loop: CASDRDDTGELFF. The CDR3 DNA reads TGTGCCAGTGACAGGGATGACACCGGGGAGCTGTTTTTT. Combining the CDR3 with reference TRBV9 and TRBJ2-2 gives the whole variable domain DSGVTQTPKHLITATGQRVTLRCSPRSGDLSVYWYQQSLDQGLQFLIQYYNGEERAKGNILERFSAQQFPDLHSELNLSSLELGDSALYFCASDRDDTGELFFGEGSRLTVL.

V is TRBV18 and J is TRBJ1-5; maybe TRBD1 (5 bases). Germline CDR1 KGHSH, CDR2 LQKENI. The V end lost 3 bases, the J end lost 5 bases, and 14 bases lay between the germline ends. This CDR3 is 15 amino acids long. In nucleotides, the CDR3 is TGTGCCAGCTCACCTCGGGGGAGGGCAGATCAGCCCCAGCATTTT. Protein product: CASSPRGRADQPQHF.

The genes are TRBV29-1 and TRBJ2-3; TRBD2 aligns across 12 bases. With 2 bases clipped from V and 7 bases from J, the junction kept 7 bases outside the gene matches. The CDR3 runs to 15 residues. CDR1 is SQVTM, CDR2 ANQGSEA, per germline. The CDR3 spells CSVESLAGGRNTQYF. As DNA, the CDR3 is TGCAGCGTTGAATCCCTAGCGGGGGGGCGAAATACGCAGTATTTT.

The chain carries TRBV30 and TRBJ2-2; D ambiguous. Germline loops: CDR1 GTSNPN, CDR2 SVGIG (reference sequence). The CDR3 totals 12 residues. Trimming pared 2 bases from V and 7 bases from J, leaving 8 bases between. DNA for the CDR3: TGTGCCTGGAGTCGTATTCTCGGGGAGCTGTTTTTT. It codes for CAWSRILGELFF. Based on the CDR3 plus reference TRBV30 and TRBJ2-2, the full variable domain is SQTIHQWPATLVQPVGSPLSLECTVEGTSNPNLYWYRQAAGRGLQLLFYSVGIGQISSEVPQNLSASRPQDRQFILSSKKLLLSDSGFYLCAWSRILGELFFGEGSRLTVL.

The genes are TRBV7-9 and TRBJ2-5, with 12 bases identical to TRBD1. The CDR3 is made up of 15 amino acids. Losses at the gene ends were 7 bases for V and 5 bases for J; bases not matched to a gene: 8. Germline V gene lookup returns CDR1 SEHNR and CDR2 FQNEAQ (reference sequence). CDR3 in amino acids: CASIPGTGGWETQYF. The CDR3 DNA sequence: TGTGCCAGCATCCCCGGGACAGGGGGCTGGGAGACCCAGTACTTC.

The chain couples TRBV7-2 to TRBJ2-7, with 10 bases aligning to TRBD1. The length of the CDR3 is 14 residues. With 7 bases clipped from V and 6 bases from J, the junction kept 9 bases outside the gene matches. The germline V gene encodes CDR1 SGHTA and CDR2 FQGNSA. In DNA, the CDR3 is TGTGCCAGCACCACCCGGGACAGGGGCCCCGAGCAGTACTTC. Its protein is CASTTRDRGPEQYF.

This chain uses TRBV30 with TRBJ2-3; D may be TRBD1 (6 bases). Per germline, CDR1 GTSNPN and CDR2 SVGIG (reference sequence). V was trimmed by 4 bases and J by 4 bases, leaving 9 bases between them. This CDR3 spans 12 amino acids. The CDR3 sequence: CAWTTGPDTQYF. CDR3 bases: TGTGCCTGGACTACAGGGCCAGATACGCAGTATTTT.